The clone carrying this T cell receptor beta chain was counted ten times or more. The target antigen is unknown. This record comes from a study of metastatic and nonmetastatic thyroid tumors. Study outcomes and limitations: Reports indicated that malignant thyroid tumors showed significantly higher TCR beta diversity than benign nodules did, in blood and tumor.

TCRdb re-called the PCR reads through MiXCR. The sample lists tens of thousands of clones, more than 20% occurring once. From germline, CDR1 is MDHEN and CDR2 SYDVKM. V trimming: 6 bases; J trimming: 4 bases; junction bases outside the gene matches: 13. The CDR3 is made up of 16 amino acids. Every patient was untreated before thyroid surgery. The chain recombines TRBV28 with TRBJ1-1; 8 bases fit TRBD1. The TCR sequence derives from a female donor with papillary thyroid cancer or a benign thyroid nodule (not recorded which). Some clones in this sample may be carry-over from other donors' samples. The sequencing sample was made of blood. The CDR3 coding sequence is TGTGCCAGCAGCCTAAGGACAGGGTTTGGAGTCACTGAAGCTTTCTTT. It yields the protein CASSLRTGFGVTEAFF.